These 17 T cell receptor beta chains share one sample of origin, sequenced in a study of early T cells in non-severe SARS-CoV-2 infection. TCRdb re-called the 5' RACE reads with MiXCR, one entry per CDR3 protein. The table has under 45,000 distinct CDR3 sequences, roughly 8% seen once. The material was whole blood, obtained at baseline. These TCRs come from an adult who was a healthcare worker with PCR-confirmed SARS-CoV-2 infection or an uninfected control (not recorded which).

Ten or more counts support this clonotype. V gene TRBV5-1 combines with J gene TRBJ2-3; D perhaps matches TRBD2 (5 bases). Trimming took 0 bases from V and 4 from J, leaving 12 bases between them. The CDR3 spans 15 residues. The V gene's germline CDR1 is SGHRS and CDR2 YFSETQ. CDR3 residues: CASSLGLSSADTQYF. The CDR3 DNA reads TGCGCCAGCAGCTTGGGACTATCCTCGGCAGATACGCAGTATTTT.

This clonotype was picked up many times. This chain links TRBV6-5 with TRBJ1-3; D is unclear. The CDR3 has 12 residues. Trimming removed 4 bases from V and 2 bases from J, with 3 bases in between. Germline V gives CDR1 MNHEY, CDR2 SVGAGI. CDR3 sequence (DNA): TGTGCCAGCAGTTCTCCTGGAAACACCATATATTTT. Its translation is CASSSPGNTIYF.

A word on this clonotype: A clone one base away is much larger, so this may be a read error. This chain links TRBV2 with TRBJ2-2; D gene ambiguous. This CDR3 is built from 14 residues. Trimming cost V 7 bases and J 1 base, with 10 bases left between them. Germline V lookup: CDR1 SNHLY, CDR2 FYNNEI. The CDR3, as DNA: TGTGCCAGCATTATAGACGGGAACACCGGGGAGCTGTTTTTT. Translation: CASIIDGNTGELFF.

This clonotype was observed a few times. The chain recombines TRBV4-1 with TRBJ2-7, with a weak D call TRBD1 (5 bases). Germline V gene sequence: CDR1 MGHRA, CDR2 YSYEKL. Trimming stripped 4 bases from V and 5 bases from J, with 15 bases between. The CDR3 is made up of 14 amino acids. The CDR3 loop is CASSPTQGWDEQYF. In nucleotides, the CDR3 is TGCGCCAGCAGCCCGACCCAGGGATGGGACGAGCAGTACTTC.

This clonotype occurred a few times. The chain joins TRBV24-1 to TRBJ2-1, with unresolved D. V dropped 10 bases and J dropped 1 base, with 13 bases sitting between them. Germline-derived CDR1 and CDR2 are KGHDR and SFDVKD. This CDR3 has 14 amino acids. CDR3 amino acids: CATQPGGSYNEQFF. The DNA for the CDR3 is TGTGCCACTCAACCCGGCGGATCCTACAATGAGCAGTTCTTC.

This clonotype was recorded many times. This chain's CDR3 is CASSSGATNEKLFF. CDR3 coding DNA: TGTGCCTCCTCAAGCGGGGCAACTAATGAAAAACTGTTTTTT. This rearrangement joins TRBV3-1 to TRBJ1-4; no clear D. The CDR3 has 14 amino acids. Trimming cost V 11 bases and J 0 bases, with 13 bases left between them. Germline lookup yields CDR1 LGHDT and CDR2 YNNKEL (reference sequence).

The sample holds many counts of this clonotype. V gene TRBV28 combines with J gene TRBJ2-3; the D is unclear. The V end was cut by 3 bases, the J end by 2 bases, with 15 bases between. In germline, CDR1 is MDHEN, CDR2 SYDVKM. The CDR3 length is 16 residues. The CDR3 region is CASSLGSPRDTDTQYF. The CDR3 coding sequence is TGTGCCAGCAGTTTGGGGTCACCCCGAGACACAGATACGCAGTATTTT.

V is TRBV10-3 and J is TRBJ2-3, with 14 bases fitting TRBD2. Germline loops: CDR1 ENHRY, CDR2 SYGVKD. Germline trimming cut 6 bases from V and 6 bases from J; bases unmatched to any gene: 11. The CDR3 consists of 17 residues. As DNA, the CDR3 is TGTGCCATCAGCCCGGGACTAGCGGGGGCGAACTCGGATACGCAGTATTTT. Amino acid sequence: CAISPGLAGANSDTQYF.

The chain joins TRBV19 to TRBJ2-1, with D uncertain. The CDR3 consists of 13 residues. Germline V lookup: CDR1 LNHDA, CDR2 SQIVND (reference sequence). Trimming removed 3 bases from V and 6 bases from J, with 9 bases in between. The CDR3 DNA follows: TGTGCCAGTAGTATTTCAACCGTCAATGAGCAGTTCTTC. As protein: CASSISTVNEQFF.

This clonotype has just a few counts. The V gene is TRBV6-2 or TRBV6-3, the J gene TRBJ1-6; the D is unclear. Germline V CDR1 and CDR2: MNHEY, SVGEGT. V was shortened by 2 bases and J by 2 bases, with 13 bases between the two germline ends. This CDR3 has 17 residues. For the CDR3, the DNA is TGTGCCAGCAGTTACACGGTCAGGAGGACCTATAATTCACCCCTCCACTTT. Its translation: CASSYTVRRTYNSPLHF.

About this clonotype itself: It may be a read error: a sequence one base away is much more abundant. The gene calls are TRBV14 and TRBJ2-7; perhaps TRBD1 as D (6 bases). This CDR3 has 14 amino acids. Germline V gene sequence: CDR1 SGHDN, CDR2 FVKESK. Trimming took off 3 bases at V and 3 bases at J, with 12 bases between the two ends. As DNA, the CDR3 is TGTGCCAGCAGCCACCGGGACATGTACTACGAGCAGTACTTC. The encoded protein is CASSHRDMYYEQYF.

Comments on this clonotype: With a much larger clone just one base away, this may be a read error. CDR3 nucleotides: TGTGCCAGCAGTGAGGAGCAGGCCTACGAGCAGTACTTC. This encodes CASSEEQAYEQYF. The rearrangement links TRBV2 to TRBJ2-7; D remains unclear. V gave up 3 bases and J gave up 2 bases, with 8 bases separating them. This CDR3 has 13 residues. Per the germline V gene, CDR1 is SNHLY and CDR2 is FYNNEI.

This clonotype was recorded a few times. The V gene is TRBV5-6, the J gene TRBJ2-3; 12 nucleotides line up with TRBD2. The CDR3 consists of 17 residues. CDR1 and CDR2 from the germline V gene are SGHDT and YYEEEE. V was clipped by 6 bases and J by 2 bases; unmatched bases: 10. The CDR3 nucleotides are TGTGCCAGCACCAAAGGACTAGCGGGGACGTACACAGATACGCAGTATTTT. It is translated as CASTKGLAGTYTDTQYF.

This clonotype was seen more than once but under ten times. The gene calls are TRBV4-1 and TRBJ1-1, with TRBD1 identical over 8 bases. V trimming: 4 bases; J trimming: 4 bases; junction bases outside the gene matches: 8. This CDR3 has 15 amino acids. CDR1 MGHRA and CDR2 YSYEKL come from the germline V gene. Here the CDR3 DNA reads TGCGCCAGCAGCCCCTCAAGGACAGGGCGCACTGAAGCTTTCTTT. Its translation: CASSPSRTGRTEAFF.

This sequence joins TRBV7-2 and TRBJ2-3; D unclear. V lost 1 base and J 0 bases, leaving 8 bases between the germline ends. This CDR3 has 15 residues. Germline V gene sequence: CDR1 SGHTA, CDR2 FQGNSA. This CDR3 is CASSLVRLSTDTQYF. Written as DNA, the CDR3 is TGTGCCAGCAGCTTAGTCCGGCTTAGCACAGATACGCAGTATTTT.

The sample holds a few counts of this clonotype. The chain couples TRBV6-1 to TRBJ2-4, with D uncertain. Germline V CDR1 and CDR2: MNHNS, SASEGT. V lost 0 bases and J lost 0, with 15 bases in between. This CDR3 has 18 amino acids. CDR3 nucleotide sequence: TGTGCCAGCAGTGAAGCCGGCAGGCCTGTCCTAGCCAAAAACATTCAGTACTTC. It encodes CASSEAGRPVLAKNIQYF.

The gene calls are TRBV7-2 and TRBJ2-1; maybe TRBD1 (6 bases). Trimming stripped 5 bases from V and 7 bases from J, with 18 bases between. The CDR3 runs to 15 residues. Per germline, CDR1 SGHTA and CDR2 FQGNSA. The DNA for the CDR3 is TGTGCCAGCAGCCAAAGTCCAGGGGAAGGAAATGAGCAGTTCTTC. This sequence encodes CASSQSPGEGNEQFF. Variable domain in full (rest from reference TRBV7-2 and TRBJ2-1): GAGVSQSPSNKVTEKGKDVELRCDPISGHTALYWYRQSLGQGLEFLIYFQGNSAPDKSGLPSDRFSAERTGGSVSTLTIQRTQQEDSAVYLCASSQSPGEGNEQFFGPGTRLTVL.